What follows are 19 T cell receptor beta chains derived from one specimen sequenced in a study of tumor-infiltrating lymphocytes in primary liver carcinoma. The authors made TCR beta cDNA from 500 to 600 ng total RNA with a constant-region primer. Modified slightly, ARM-PCR produced TCR beta libraries over three nested multiplex PCR rounds. For around 9 cycles apiece, the opening two PCR rounds ran with TRBV1-TRBV30 forward primers and a C-beta reverse primer. TCRdb redid the calling of the multiplex PCR reads with MiXCR, one entry per CDR3 protein. The table lists 90,000 to 150,000 distinct CDR3 sequences, approximately 71% of them singletons. The source material, 20-30 mg of unsorted bulk tissue, was used to co-extract RNA and DNA. The source material was tumor-adjacent normal liver tissue. These receptors all stem from a woman aged 55-70 years with primary liver carcinoma and hepatitis B virus infection.

Remarks on this clonotype: This may be a read error, as it is one base from a much larger clone. The rearrangement joins TRBV28 to TRBJ1-1; D might be TRBD1 (6 bases). The CDR3 covers 14 residues. The V end lost 4 bases, the J end lost 6 bases, and 15 bases lay between the germline ends. Germline V CDR1 and CDR2: MDHEN, SYDVKM. For the CDR3, the DNA is TGTGCCAGCAGTTCGCTCTACAGGGCATCTGAAGCTTTCTTT. Protein: CASSSLYRASEAFF.

Of note for this clonotype: A read error is likely, as this CDR3 ends without the conserved phenylalanine or tryptophan. This sequence joins TRBV10-3 and TRBJ2-7, with 7 bases identical to TRBD2. The CDR3 runs 14 residues. Germline lookup yields CDR1 ENHRY and CDR2 SYGVKD. The CDR3, as DNA: TGTGCCATCAGTGAGAGTGGGAGGGCCTATGAGCAGTACCTC. This gives the protein CAISESGRAYEQYL.

Regarding this clonotype: It is likely a read error, because the conserved phenylalanine at the end of the CDR3 is missing. The limits of the CDR3 on the DNA are not certain, so only TCRdb's listed CDR3 is given. This sequence joins TRBV29-1 and TRBJ1-2; TRBD1 is the table's D call, not checked against the DNA. The germline gives CDR1 SQVTM, CDR2 ANQGSEA. The CDR3 spans 13 residues, counting both ends. CDR3 residues: CSVEAAGGNGYTS.

Comments on this clonotype: A read error may account for a junction end that differs from germline. This chain connects TRBV11-2 to TRBJ1-6; tentative D call: TRBD1 (5 bases). The CDR3 totals 15 residues. Germline V CDR1 and CDR2: SGHAT, FQNNGV. The CDR3 DNA sequence: TGTGCCAGCAGCTTTGACACAGGAGGCAATTCACCCCCCCACTTT. The encoded protein is CASSFDTGGNSPPHF.

About this clonotype itself: One end of the junction varies from germline; a read error may be responsible. The V gene is TRBV12-3 or TRBV12-4, the J gene TRBJ2-5; 10 bases are shared with TRBD1. The CDR3 extends over 15 amino acids. The CDR3 region has the DNA TGTGCCAGCAGCTATGGACAGGGGGGAGGTGAGATCCAGTACTTC. Amino acid sequence: CASSYGQGGGEIQYF.

J is TRBJ2-1 and V is TRBV11-2; possibly TRBD2 for D (6 bases). The CDR3 consists of 14 residues. CDR1 and CDR2 (germline): SGHAT, FQNNGV. The CDR3 sequence is CSNSLAGGPLEQFF. CDR3 in DNA: TGTAGCAACAGCTTAGCAGGAGGGCCGCTTGAGCAGTTCTTC. The whole variable domain, filled in from reference TRBV11-2 and TRBJ2-1, reads EAGVAQSPRYKIIEKRQSVAFWCNPISGHATLYWYQQILGQGPKLLIQFQNNGVVDDSQLPKDRFSAERLKGVDSTLKIQPAKLEDSAVYLCSNSLAGGPLEQFFGPGTRLTVL.

This clonotype was counted at least ten times. V usage is TRBV5-1 and J usage is TRBJ2-7; 10 bases are a match to TRBD1. This CDR3 has 15 residues. The V and J ends lost 4 bases and 7 bases, in that order; junction bases with no gene match: 11. Germline V CDR1 and CDR2: SGHRS, YFSETQ. CDR3 amino acids: CASSATTGGLREQYF. The DNA of the CDR3 is TGCGCCAGCAGCGCCACGACAGGGGGCTTAAGGGAGCAGTACTTC.

Worth noting for this clonotype: This may come from a read error, since a much larger clone is one base off. The V call is TRBV7-9, the J call TRBJ2-5, with 7 bases that match TRBD2. Trimming cost V 3 bases and J 3 bases; bases outside gene matches: 7. CDR1 and CDR2 (germline): SEHNR, FQNEAQ (reference sequence). This CDR3 is 15 amino acids long. Here the CDR3 reads CASSFGGGREETQYF. The CDR3 bases are TGTGCCAGCAGCTTCGGGGGAGGGCGGGAAGAGACCCAGTACTTC.

This clonotype was detected many times. The chain uses TRBV5-1 and TRBJ2-5; D may be TRBD2 (6 bases). V lost 4 bases to trimming and J lost 6 bases, with 16 bases between them. CDR1 is SGHRS and CDR2 is YFSETQ in the germline V gene. The CDR3 loop spans 14 amino acids. The CDR3 here is CASSPIAEIKTQYF. Written as DNA, the CDR3 is TGCGCCAGCAGCCCTATAGCGGAGATAAAGACCCAGTACTTC. Supplemented by reference TRBV5-1 and TRBJ2-5, the full variable domain reads KAGVTQTPRYLIKTRGQQVTLSCSPISGHRSVSWYQQTPGQGLQFLFEYFSETQRNKGNFPGRFSGRQFSNSRSEMNVSTLELGDSALYLCASSPIAEIKTQYFGPGTRLLVL.

This clonotype appeared many times. A read error may be the cause here, since a much bigger clone is one base away. The chain employs TRBV7-9 and TRBJ2-1, with D possibly matching TRBD2 (6 bases). Trimming left V 5 bases short and J 9 bases short, with 11 bases between. The CDR3 runs 12 residues. Looked up from germline, CDR1 is SEHNR and CDR2 is FQNEAQ (reference sequence). The CDR3 DNA is TGTGCCAGCAGCCCCATCGGGAGTGAGCAGTTCTTC. Residues: CASSPIGSEQFF.

The table lists this clonotype with a count of one. The junction differs from germline at one of its ends, possibly a read error. The CDR3 region has the DNA TGTGCCAGCGTCTCGGGACTAGCGGCCGGGGAGCTGTTTTTC. This translates into CASVSGLAAGELFF. This chain links TRBV6-6 with TRBJ2-2, with TRBD2 matching 11 bases. The length of the CDR3 is 14 residues. Germline V gene data show CDR1 as MNHNY and CDR2 as SVGAGI (reference sequence).

A word on this clonotype: The conserved final phenylalanine or tryptophan is absent from the CDR3, which likely points to a read error. The DNA is omitted, as the CDR3 cannot be located on it reliably, and the CDR3 follows TCRdb's listing. This chain uses TRBV11-2 with TRBJ1-1. The CDR3 length equals 15 residues, ends included. The germline V gene has CDR1 SGHAT and CDR2 FQNNGV. CDR3: CASSPAVSWSTEVFY.

The V gene is TRBV11-3, the J gene TRBJ2-2; TRBD2 matches at 8 bases. The CDR3 covers 13 residues. The V segment lost 10 bases and the J segment 9 bases; nucleotides outside the gene matches: 10. The germline V gene encodes CDR1 SGHNT and CDR2 YENEEA. For the CDR3, the DNA is TGTGCCACCTCAGCGGGAGATACCTGGGAGCTGTTTTTT. Its translation: CATSAGDTWELFF.

With respect to this clonotype: This may arise from a read error, as a much more abundant clone is one base away. J is TRBJ1-1 and V is TRBV30; no reliable D call. CDR3 length: 13 amino acids. Looked up from germline, CDR1 is GTSNPN and CDR2 is SVGIG (reference sequence). CDR3 sequence (DNA): TGTTCCTGGAGTCTCACAGTGAACACTGAAGCTTTCTTT. Translating it yields CSWSLTVNTEAFF. The variable domain in full, completed from reference TRBV30 and TRBJ1-1, reads SQTIHQWPATLVQPVGSPLSLECTVEGTSNPNLYWYRQAAGRGLQLLFYSVGIGQISSEVPQNLSASRPQDRQFILSSKKLLLSDSGFYLCSWSLTVNTEAFFGQGTRLTVV.

This clonotype has a count of ten or more. This chain connects TRBV5-8 to TRBJ1-1; 7 bases line up with TRBD1. The CDR3 consists of 13 residues. V lost 4 bases, J lost 2 bases, and 2 bases stayed unmatched. Germline-derived CDR1 and CDR2 are SGHTS and YDEGEE. The CDR3 reads CASSRTGNTEAFF. CDR3 in DNA: TGTGCCAGCAGCCGGACAGGAAACACTGAAGCTTTCTTT.

This clonotype showed up many times. The chain joins TRBV6-1 to TRBJ1-4; the match to TRBD1 covers 7 bases. With 8 bases clipped from V and 3 bases from J, the junction kept 6 bases outside the gene matches. There are 14 residues in the CDR3. CDR1 and CDR2 from the germline V gene are MNHNS and SASEGT. CDR3 amino acids: CASERQGANEKLFF. The CDR3 coding sequence is TGTGCCAGCGAGAGACAGGGTGCTAATGAAAAACTGTTTTTT.

With regard to this clonotype: One end of the junction does not line up with germline, which may come from a read error. The chain has TRBV12-3 or TRBV12-4 and TRBJ2-6; the D gene is possibly TRBD1 (6 bases). The CDR3 is made up of 15 amino acids. The CDR3 coding sequence is TGTGCCAGCAGTCCCAGGGGAGCTGGGGCCAACGTCATGACTTTC. This codes for CASSPRGAGANVMTF.

This clonotype was seen many times. CDR3: CASSPPTSGWDNEQFF. Written as DNA, the CDR3 is TGTGCCAGCAGTCCCCCAACTAGCGGGTGGGACAATGAGCAGTTCTTC. The V gene is TRBV28, the J gene TRBJ2-1, with 9 bases matching TRBD2. The CDR3 has 16 residues. CDR1 and CDR2 (germline): MDHEN, SYDVKM. After removal of 5 bases from V and 5 bases from J, the junction contained 10 bases not matched to a gene.

Concerning this clonotype itself: Germline and junction disagree at one end, which may indicate a read error. This chain links TRBV11-1 with TRBJ2-1; 14 nucleotides match TRBD2. The CDR3 has 15 residues. Germline V gene sequence: CDR1 SGHAT, CDR2 FQDESV (reference sequence). The DNA for the CDR3 is TGTACCAGCCGCTTCGGACTAGCGGGAGGCAATGAGCAGTTCTTC. It translates to CTSRFGLAGGNEQFF.